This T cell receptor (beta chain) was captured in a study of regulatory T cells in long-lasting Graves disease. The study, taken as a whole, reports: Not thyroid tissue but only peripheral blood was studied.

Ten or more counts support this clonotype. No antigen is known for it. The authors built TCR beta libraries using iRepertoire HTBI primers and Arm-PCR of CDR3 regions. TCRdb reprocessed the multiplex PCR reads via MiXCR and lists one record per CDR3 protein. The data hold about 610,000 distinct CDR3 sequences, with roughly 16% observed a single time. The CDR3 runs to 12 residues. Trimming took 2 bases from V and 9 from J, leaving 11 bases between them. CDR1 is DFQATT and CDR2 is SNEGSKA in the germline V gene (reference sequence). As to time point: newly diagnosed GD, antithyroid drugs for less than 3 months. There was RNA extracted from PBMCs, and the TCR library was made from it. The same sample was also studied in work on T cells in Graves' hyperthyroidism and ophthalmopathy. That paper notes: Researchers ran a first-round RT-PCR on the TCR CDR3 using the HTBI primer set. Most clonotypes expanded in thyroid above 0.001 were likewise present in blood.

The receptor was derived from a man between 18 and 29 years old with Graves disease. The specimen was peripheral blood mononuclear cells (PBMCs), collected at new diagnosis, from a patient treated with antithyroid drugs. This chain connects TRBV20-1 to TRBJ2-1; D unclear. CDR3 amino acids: CSARPVASEQFF. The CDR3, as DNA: TGCAGTGCTAGACCGGTAGCTAGTGAGCAGTTCTTC.